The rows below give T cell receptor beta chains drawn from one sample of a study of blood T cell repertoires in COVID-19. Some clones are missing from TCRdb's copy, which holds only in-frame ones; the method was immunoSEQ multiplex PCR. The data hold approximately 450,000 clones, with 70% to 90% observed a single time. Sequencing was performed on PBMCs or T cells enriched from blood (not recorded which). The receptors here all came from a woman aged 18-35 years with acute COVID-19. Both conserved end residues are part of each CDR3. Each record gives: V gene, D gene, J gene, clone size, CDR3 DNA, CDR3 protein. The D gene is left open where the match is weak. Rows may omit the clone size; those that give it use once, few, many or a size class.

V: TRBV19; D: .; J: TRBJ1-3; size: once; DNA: TGTGCCAGTAGTATCCCGCAGTCTCCCACCATATATTTT; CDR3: CASSIPQSPTIYF
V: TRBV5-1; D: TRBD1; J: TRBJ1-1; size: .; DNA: TGCGCCAGCAGCTTAGGGACAGTGAACACTGAAGCTTTCTTT; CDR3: CASSLGTVNTEAFF
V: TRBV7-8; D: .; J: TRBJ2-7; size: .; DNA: TGTGCCAGCAGACACAGGGTGTCCGACGAGCAGTACTTC; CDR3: CASRHRVSDEQYF
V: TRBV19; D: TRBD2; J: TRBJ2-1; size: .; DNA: TGTGCCAGTAGTATATTAGCGGGAGCCACTTACAATGAGCAGTTCTTC; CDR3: CASSILAGATYNEQFF
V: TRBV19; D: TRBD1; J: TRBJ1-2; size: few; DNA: TGTGCCAGTAGTATGCGGACAGGGGGGAACTATGGCTACACCTTC; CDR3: CASSMRTGGNYGYTF
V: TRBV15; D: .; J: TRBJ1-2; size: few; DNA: TGTGCCACCAGCAGGCGTAGAGAGGCAGGGAAGTATGGCTACACCTTC; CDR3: CATSRRREAGKYGYTF
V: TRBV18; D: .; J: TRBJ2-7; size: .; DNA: TGTGCCAGCTCACCAGGAGGGTTCTACGAGCAGTACTTC; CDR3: CASSPGGFYEQYF
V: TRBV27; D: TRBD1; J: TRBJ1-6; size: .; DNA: TGTGCCAGCAGTCACCTCCGGGACAGACTATATAATTCACCCCTCCACTTT; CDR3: CASSHLRDRLYNSPLHF
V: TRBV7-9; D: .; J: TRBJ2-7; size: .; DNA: TGTGCCAGCAGCTTGGTAGCAGCCGAGCAGTACTTC; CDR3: CASSLVAAEQYF
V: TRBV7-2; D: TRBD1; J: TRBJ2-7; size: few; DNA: TGTGCCAGCAGCTTAGTAGGGACAGGGGGACACGAGCAGTACTTC; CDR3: CASSLVGTGGHEQYF
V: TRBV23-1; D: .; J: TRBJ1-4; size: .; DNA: TGCGCCAGTCAACCACGAGACAGGACCTATGAAAAACTGTTTTTT; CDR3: CASQPRDRTYEKLFF
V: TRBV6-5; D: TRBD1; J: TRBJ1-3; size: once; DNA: TGTGCCAGCAGTACTACCCGGACAGGTGGAAACACCATATATTTT; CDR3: CASSTTRTGGNTIYF
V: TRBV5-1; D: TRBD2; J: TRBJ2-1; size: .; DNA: TGCGCCAGCAGGGGGACTAGCGGGGGCCTCAATGAGCAGTTCTTC; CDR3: CASRGTSGGLNEQFF
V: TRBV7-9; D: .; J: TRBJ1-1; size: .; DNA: TGTGCCAGCAGTCTACAGGAGAACACTGAAGCTTTCTTT; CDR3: CASSLQENTEAFF
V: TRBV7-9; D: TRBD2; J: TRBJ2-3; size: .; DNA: TGTGCCAGCAGCCCCCCGGGACTACCCACAGATACGCAGTATTTT; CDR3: CASSPPGLPTDTQYF
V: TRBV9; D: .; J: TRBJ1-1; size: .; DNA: TGTGCCAGCAGCGTGAGACACATGAACACTGAAGCTTTCTTT; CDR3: CASSVRHMNTEAFF
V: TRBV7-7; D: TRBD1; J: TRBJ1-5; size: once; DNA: TGTGCTAGCCCCAGCGGCGACAGGGAACATAGCAATCAGCCCCAGCATTTT; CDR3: CASPSGDREHSNQPQHF
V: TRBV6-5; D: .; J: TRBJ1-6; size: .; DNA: TGTGCCAGCATCTCGGGAGGGCGGAAATCACCCCTCCACTTT; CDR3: CASISGGRKSPLHF
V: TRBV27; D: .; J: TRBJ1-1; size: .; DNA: TGTGCCAGCAGTTTAATCGGGGGGGGGTACACTGAAGCTTTCTTT; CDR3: CASSLIGGGYTEAFF
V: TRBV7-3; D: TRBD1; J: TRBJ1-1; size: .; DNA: TGTGCCAGCAGCGTGACAGGGGTCGGGGACACTGAAGCTTTCTTT; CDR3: CASSVTGVGDTEAFF
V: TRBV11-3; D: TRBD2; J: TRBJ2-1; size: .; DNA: TGTGCCAGCAGCTTCGGCGGGGGAAGGGATGAGCAGTTCTTC; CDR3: CASSFGGGRDEQFF
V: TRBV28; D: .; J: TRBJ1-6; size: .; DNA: TGTGCCAGCAGAAGACACTTTAGTCATTCACCCCTCCACTTT; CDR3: CASRRHFSHSPLHF
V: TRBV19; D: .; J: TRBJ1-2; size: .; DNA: TGTGCCAGTAGTATACGGGACATATTTTTGTATGGCTACACCTTC; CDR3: CASSIRDIFLYGYTF
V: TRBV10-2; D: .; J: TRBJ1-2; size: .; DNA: TGCGCCAGCAGTGAGTCTGTGGGCGGGAATGGCTACACCTTC; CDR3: CASSESVGGNGYTF
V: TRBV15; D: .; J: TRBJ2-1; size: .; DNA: TGTGCCACCAGCAGAGACAAAAACGCGTTTGAGCAGTTCTTC; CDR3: CATSRDKNAFEQFF
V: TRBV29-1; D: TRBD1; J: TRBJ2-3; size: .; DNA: TGCAGCGTTGAGGACAGGGGCACAGATACGCAGTATTTT; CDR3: CSVEDRGTDTQYF
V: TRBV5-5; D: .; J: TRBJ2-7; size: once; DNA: TGTGCCAGCAGCAGCCCGGGGGGCACGGACGAGCAGTACTTC; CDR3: CASSSPGGTDEQYF
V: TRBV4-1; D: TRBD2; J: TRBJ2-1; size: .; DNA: TGCGCCAGCAGCCACGGACTAGCGGGAATGGATGAGCAGTTCTTC; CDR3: CASSHGLAGMDEQFF
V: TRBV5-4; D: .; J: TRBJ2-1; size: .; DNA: TGTGCCAGCAGCTGGGGCCGGAGTAAGGAGCAGTTCTTC; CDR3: CASSWGRSKEQFF
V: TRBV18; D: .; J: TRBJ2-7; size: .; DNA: TGTGCCAGCTCACCACCTTCAACTAGTGTGTACGAGCAGTACTTC; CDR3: CASSPPSTSVYEQYF
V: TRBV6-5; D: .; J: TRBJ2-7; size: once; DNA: TGTGCCAGCAACGGAAATCAGGGGTACGAGCAGTACTTC; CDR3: CASNGNQGYEQYF
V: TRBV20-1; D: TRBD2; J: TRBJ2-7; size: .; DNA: TGCAGTGCTAGTGTGCTAGCGGGAGGCGAGCAGTACTTC; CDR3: CSASVLAGGEQYF